One sample yielded the 5 T cell receptor beta chains listed below, sequenced in a study of identical twins. TCRdb redid the calling of the 5' RACE reads with MiXCR, one entry per CDR3 protein. The profile shows around 250,000 distinct CDR3 sequences, around 7% of them singletons. The data were also submitted as part of a second study, on yellow fever vaccine responses in identical twins.

The sequenced sample consisted of memory (CD45RO+) T cells sorted from blood. These receptors originate from a woman aged 18-30 years in good health.

This clonotype was seen ten or more times. V usage is TRBV2 and J usage is TRBJ2-2; D call uncertain. Germline CDR1 reads SNHLY; CDR2 reads FYNNEI. The CDR3 loop spans 14 amino acids. Trimming cost V 7 bases and J 7 bases, with 16 bases left between them. Written as DNA, the CDR3 is TGTGCCAGCAAAGAGAGTGTAGTGAACGGGGAGCTGTTTTTT. It yields the protein CASKESVVNGELFF.

V is TRBV19 and J is TRBJ2-1, with D uncertain. The CDR3 spans 14 residues. The V and J ends lost 0 bases and 4 bases respectively, with 7 bases between them. The germline gives CDR1 LNHDA, CDR2 SQIVND (reference sequence). CDR3 bases: TGTGCCAGTAGTATAGATGCAGATTACAATGAGCAGTTCTTC. This translates into CASSIDADYNEQFF.

This clonotype was seen only a few times. This chain uses TRBV21-1 with TRBJ2-7; the table calls TRBD1, which could not be checked here. TRBV21-1 has pseudogene status. The CDR3 covers 16 residues. The CDR3 DNA reads TGTGCCAGCAGCAAGCCCCGGCCAGGAATTACCTACGAGCAGTACGTC. This gives the protein CASSKPRPGITYEQYV.

The V gene is TRBV5-1, the J gene TRBJ2-2, with TRBD2 matching over 10 bases. The CDR3 is made up of 16 amino acids. V lost 4 bases, J lost 0 bases, and 3 bases stayed unmatched. CDR1 SGHRS and CDR2 YFSETQ come from the germline V gene. In DNA form, the CDR3 reads TGCGCCAGCAGCCCGCTAGCGGGAGCGAACACCGGGGAGCTGTTTTTT. The encoded protein is CASSPLAGANTGELFF. The variable domain in full, with the rest retrieved from reference TRBV5-1 and TRBJ2-2, is KAGVTQTPRYLIKTRGQQVTLSCSPISGHRSVSWYQQTPGQGLQFLFEYFSETQRNKGNFPGRFSGRQFSNSRSEMNVSTLELGDSALYLCASSPLAGANTGELFFGEGSRLTVL.

The chain joins TRBV6-1 to TRBJ2-1; TRBD1 might be the D (6 bases). The CDR3 is 15 amino acids. The germline V and J ends were trimmed by 5 bases and 2 bases, with 13 bases remaining between them. In germline, CDR1 is MNHNS, CDR2 SASEGT. The CDR3 bases are TGTGCCAGCAGTATTACAGGGTCCCCCTACAATGAGCAGTTCTTC. This codes for CASSITGSPYNEQFF.